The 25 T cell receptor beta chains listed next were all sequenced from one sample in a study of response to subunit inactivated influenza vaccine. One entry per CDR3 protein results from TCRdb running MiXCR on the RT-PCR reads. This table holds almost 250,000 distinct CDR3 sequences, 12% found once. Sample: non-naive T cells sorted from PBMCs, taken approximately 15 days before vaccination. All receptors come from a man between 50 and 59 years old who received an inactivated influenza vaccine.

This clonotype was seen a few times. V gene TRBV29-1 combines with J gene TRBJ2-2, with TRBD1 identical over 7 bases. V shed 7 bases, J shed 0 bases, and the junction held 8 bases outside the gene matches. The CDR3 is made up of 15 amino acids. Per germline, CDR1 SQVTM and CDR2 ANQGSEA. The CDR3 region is CSAGTESANTGELFF. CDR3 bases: TGCAGCGCCGGGACAGAATCCGCGAACACCGGGGAGCTGTTTTTT.

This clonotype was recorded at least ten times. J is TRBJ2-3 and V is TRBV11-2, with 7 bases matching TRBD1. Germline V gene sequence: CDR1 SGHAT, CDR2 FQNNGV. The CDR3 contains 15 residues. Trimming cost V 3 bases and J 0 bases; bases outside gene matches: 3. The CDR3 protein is CASSLTGSSTDTQYF. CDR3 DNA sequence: TGTGCCAGCAGCTTGACAGGGTCTAGCACAGATACGCAGTATTTT.

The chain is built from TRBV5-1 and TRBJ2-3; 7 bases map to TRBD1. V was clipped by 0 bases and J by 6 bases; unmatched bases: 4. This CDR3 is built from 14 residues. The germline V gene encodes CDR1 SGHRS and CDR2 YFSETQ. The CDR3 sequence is CASSLARGKDTQYF. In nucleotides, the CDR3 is TGCGCCAGCAGCTTGGCCAGGGGGAAGGATACGCAGTATTTT. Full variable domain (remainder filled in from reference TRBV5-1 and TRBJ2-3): KAGVTQTPRYLIKTRGQQVTLSCSPISGHRSVSWYQQTPGQGLQFLFEYFSETQRNKGNFPGRFSGRQFSNSRSEMNVSTLELGDSALYLCASSLARGKDTQYFGPGTRLTVL.

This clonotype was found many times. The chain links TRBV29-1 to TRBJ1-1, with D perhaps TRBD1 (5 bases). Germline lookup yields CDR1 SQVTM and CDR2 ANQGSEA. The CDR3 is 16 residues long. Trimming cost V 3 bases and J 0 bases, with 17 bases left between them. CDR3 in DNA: TGCAGCGTTGAGGTCATACCGGGGCAACTGAACACTGAAGCTTTCTTT. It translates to CSVEVIPGQLNTEAFF. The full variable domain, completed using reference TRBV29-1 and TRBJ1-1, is SAVISQKPSRDICQRGTSLTIQCQVDSQVTMMFWYRQQPGQSLTLIATANQGSEATYESGFVIDKFPISRPNLTFSTLTVSNMSPEDSSIYLCSVEVIPGQLNTEAFFGQGTRLTVV.

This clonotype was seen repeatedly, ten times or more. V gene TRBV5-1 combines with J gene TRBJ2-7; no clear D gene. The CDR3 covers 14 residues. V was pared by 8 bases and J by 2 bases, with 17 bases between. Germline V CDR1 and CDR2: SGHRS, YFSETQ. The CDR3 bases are TGCGCCAGTTATCAGAACCCCTCCACCTACGAGCAGTACTTC. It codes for CASYQNPSTYEQYF.

The CDR3 sequence is CASSLDLASYEQYF. CDR3 sequence (DNA): TGTGCCAGCAGCTTAGATCTGGCCAGCTACGAGCAGTACTTC. V gene TRBV11-2 combines with J gene TRBJ2-7; no definite D call. CDR3 size: 14 residues. The germline V and J ends were trimmed by 0 bases and 3 bases, with 9 bases remaining between them. Germline loops: CDR1 SGHAT, CDR2 FQNNGV.

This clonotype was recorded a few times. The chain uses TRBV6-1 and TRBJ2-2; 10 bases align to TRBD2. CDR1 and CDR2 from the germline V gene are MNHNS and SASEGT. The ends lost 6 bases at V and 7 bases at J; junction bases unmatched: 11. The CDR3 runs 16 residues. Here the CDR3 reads CASRKPGLASHGELFF. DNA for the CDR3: TGTGCCAGCAGAAAACCGGGACTAGCGTCCCACGGGGAGCTGTTTTTT.

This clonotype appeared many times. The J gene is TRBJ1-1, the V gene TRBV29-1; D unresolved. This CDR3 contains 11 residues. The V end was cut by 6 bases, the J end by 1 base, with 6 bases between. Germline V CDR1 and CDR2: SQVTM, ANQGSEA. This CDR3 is CSVRRNTEAFF. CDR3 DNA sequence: TGCAGCGTGCGTCGGAACACTGAAGCTTTCTTT.

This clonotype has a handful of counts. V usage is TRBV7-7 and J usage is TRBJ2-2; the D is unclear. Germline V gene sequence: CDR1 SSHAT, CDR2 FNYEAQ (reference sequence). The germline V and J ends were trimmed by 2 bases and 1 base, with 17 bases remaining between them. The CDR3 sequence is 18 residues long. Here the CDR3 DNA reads TGTGCCAGCAGCTTACCTCCAGTTAGGCCAATGAACACCGGGGAGCTGTTTTTT. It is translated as CASSLPPVRPMNTGELFF.

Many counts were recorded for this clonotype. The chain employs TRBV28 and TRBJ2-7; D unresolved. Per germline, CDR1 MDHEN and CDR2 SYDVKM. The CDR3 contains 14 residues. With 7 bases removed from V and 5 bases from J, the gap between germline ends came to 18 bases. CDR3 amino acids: CASTPEWRRHEQYF. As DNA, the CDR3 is TGTGCCAGCACCCCCGAGTGGCGACGACACGAGCAGTACTTC.

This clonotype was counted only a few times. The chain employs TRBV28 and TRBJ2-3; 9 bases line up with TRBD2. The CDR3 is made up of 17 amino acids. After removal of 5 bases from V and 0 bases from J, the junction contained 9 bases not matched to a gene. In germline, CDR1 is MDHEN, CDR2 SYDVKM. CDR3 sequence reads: CASSALAGGPSTDTQYF. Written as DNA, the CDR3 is TGTGCCAGCAGTGCCCTGGCGGGGGGGCCTAGCACAGATACGCAGTATTTT.

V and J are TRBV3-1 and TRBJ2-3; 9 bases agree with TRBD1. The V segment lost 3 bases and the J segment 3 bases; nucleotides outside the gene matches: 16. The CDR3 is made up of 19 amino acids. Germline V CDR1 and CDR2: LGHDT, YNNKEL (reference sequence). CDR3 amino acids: CASSHKRRAPGQGTDTQYF. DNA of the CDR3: TGTGCCAGCAGCCATAAAAGGCGGGCTCCGGGACAGGGTACAGATACGCAGTATTTT.

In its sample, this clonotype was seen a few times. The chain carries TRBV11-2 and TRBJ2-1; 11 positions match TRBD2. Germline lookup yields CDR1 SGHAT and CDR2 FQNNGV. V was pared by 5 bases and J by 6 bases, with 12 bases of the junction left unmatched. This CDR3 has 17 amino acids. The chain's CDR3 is CASSQRQLAGGSNEQFF. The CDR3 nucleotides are TGTGCCAGCAGCCAACGGCAGTTAGCGGGAGGGAGCAATGAGCAGTTCTTC.

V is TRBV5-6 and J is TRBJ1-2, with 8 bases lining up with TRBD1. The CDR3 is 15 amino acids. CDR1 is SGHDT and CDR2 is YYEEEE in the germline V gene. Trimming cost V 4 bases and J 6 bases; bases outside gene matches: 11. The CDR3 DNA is TGTGCCAGCAGCGGGTTCGGGACAGGCGGCCATGGCTACACCTTC. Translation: CASSGFGTGGHGYTF.

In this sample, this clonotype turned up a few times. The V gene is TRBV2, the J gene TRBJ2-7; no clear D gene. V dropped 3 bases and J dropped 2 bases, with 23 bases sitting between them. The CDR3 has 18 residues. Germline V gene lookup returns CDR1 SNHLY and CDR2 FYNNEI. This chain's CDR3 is CASSDFRLLVAEAYEQYF. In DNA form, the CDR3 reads TGTGCCAGCAGTGATTTTCGGCTCCTGGTGGCAGAGGCCTACGAGCAGTACTTC.

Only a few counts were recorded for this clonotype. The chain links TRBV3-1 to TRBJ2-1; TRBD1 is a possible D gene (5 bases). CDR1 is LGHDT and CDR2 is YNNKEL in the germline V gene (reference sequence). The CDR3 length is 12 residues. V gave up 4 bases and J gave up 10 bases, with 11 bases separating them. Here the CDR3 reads CASSLSGFEQFF. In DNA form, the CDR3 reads TGTGCCAGCAGCCTATCAGGGTTCGAGCAGTTCTTC.

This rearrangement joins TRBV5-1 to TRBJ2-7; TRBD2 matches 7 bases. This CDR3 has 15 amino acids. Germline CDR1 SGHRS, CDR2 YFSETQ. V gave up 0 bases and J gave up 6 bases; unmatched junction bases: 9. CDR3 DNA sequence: TGCGCCAGCAGCTTGGCCAGCCAGCGGGGTAGCGAGCAGTACTTC. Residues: CASSLASQRGSEQYF.

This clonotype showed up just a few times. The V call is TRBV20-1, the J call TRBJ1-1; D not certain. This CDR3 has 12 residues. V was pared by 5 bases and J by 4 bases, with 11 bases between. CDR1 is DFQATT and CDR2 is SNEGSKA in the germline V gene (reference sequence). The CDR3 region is CSARARSTEAFF. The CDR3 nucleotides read TGCAGTGCTCGGGCGCGGAGCACTGAAGCTTTCTTT.

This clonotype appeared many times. CDR3: CASSPSDRVDEQFF. The DNA of the CDR3 is TGCGCCAGCAGCCCTTCGGACAGGGTGGATGAGCAGTTCTTC. The V and J genes are TRBV5-1 and TRBJ2-1, with 8 bases aligning to TRBD1. Trimming cost V 4 bases and J 8 bases; bases outside gene matches: 8. CDR1 and CDR2 (germline): SGHRS, YFSETQ. The CDR3 is 14 amino acids.

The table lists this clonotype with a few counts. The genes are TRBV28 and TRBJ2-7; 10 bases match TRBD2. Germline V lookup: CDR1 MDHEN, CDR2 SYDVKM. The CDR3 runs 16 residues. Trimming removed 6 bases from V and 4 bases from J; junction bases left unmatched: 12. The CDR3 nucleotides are TGTGCCAGCAGCCCCCATTCTAGCGGGAGTATTTACGAGCAGTACTTC. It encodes CASSPHSSGSIYEQYF.

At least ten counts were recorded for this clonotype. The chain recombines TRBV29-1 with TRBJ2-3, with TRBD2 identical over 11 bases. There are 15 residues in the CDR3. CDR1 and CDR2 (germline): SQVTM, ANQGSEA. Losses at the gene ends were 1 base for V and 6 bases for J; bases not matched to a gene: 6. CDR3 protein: CSVEGSSGRLDTQYF. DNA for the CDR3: TGCAGCGTTGAAGGTTCTAGCGGGAGGTTGGATACGCAGTATTTT.

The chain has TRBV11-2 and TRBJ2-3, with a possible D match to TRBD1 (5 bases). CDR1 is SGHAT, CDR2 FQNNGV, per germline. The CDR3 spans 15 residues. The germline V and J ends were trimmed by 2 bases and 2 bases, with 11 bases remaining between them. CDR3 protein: CASSLQGSITDTQYF. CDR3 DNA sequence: TGTGCCAGCAGCTTACAGGGTTCTATCACAGATACGCAGTATTTT.

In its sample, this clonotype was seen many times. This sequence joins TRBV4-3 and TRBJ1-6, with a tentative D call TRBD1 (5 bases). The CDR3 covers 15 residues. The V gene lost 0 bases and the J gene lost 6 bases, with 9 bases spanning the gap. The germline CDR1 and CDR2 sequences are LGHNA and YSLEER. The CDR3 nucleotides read TGCGCCAGCAGCCAAGACGGGGGGAGTAATTCACCCCTCCACTTT. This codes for CASSQDGGSNSPLHF.

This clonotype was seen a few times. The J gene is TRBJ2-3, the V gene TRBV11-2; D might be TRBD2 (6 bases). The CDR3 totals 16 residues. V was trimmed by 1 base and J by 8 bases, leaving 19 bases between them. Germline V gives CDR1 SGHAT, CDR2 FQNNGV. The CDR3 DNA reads TGTGCCAGCAGCTTAGTATTCGGGCCGCAGGGAGGTACGCAGTATTTT. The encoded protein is CASSLVFGPQGGTQYF.

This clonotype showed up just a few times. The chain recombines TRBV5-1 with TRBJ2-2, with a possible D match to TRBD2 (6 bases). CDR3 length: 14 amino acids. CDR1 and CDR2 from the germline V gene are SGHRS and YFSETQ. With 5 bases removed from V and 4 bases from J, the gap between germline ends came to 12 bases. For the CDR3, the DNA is TGCGCCAGCAGAGTAGGGAGGCGCACCGGGGAGCTGTTTTTT. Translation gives CASRVGRRTGELFF.